The present T cell receptor beta chain was sequenced within a study of cytotoxic CD8 clonotypes in ibrutinib-treated CLL. Study-level information: Response material was collected after a median around 12 months of treatment, range 6 to 36. Broader study findings: Among the clonotypes, public ones were uncommon and contracted or held stable on treatment. Sampling schedules were unmatched across sustained-remission and progressing patients.

Of note for this clone: Its specificity is unknown.

Germline V lookup: CDR1 SGHRS, CDR2 YFSETQ. The ends were cut back, 4 bases at V and 5 bases at J, with 13 bases in the middle. The CDR3 totals 14 residues. This table comes from immunoSEQ multiplex PCR, and its TCRdb copy is limited to in-frame clones, with some not included. The sample holds about 97,000 clones, roughly four fifths seen once. This clonotype was sampled from a human donor with chronic lymphocytic leukemia. The chain has TRBV5-1 and TRBJ1-3; D gene uncertain. This sample comprised PBMCs, obtained after 24 months of ibrutinib treatment. CDR3 nucleotide sequence: TGCGCCAGCAGCCCGGACCTGACGAGAAACACCATATATTTT. Translating gives CASSPDLTRNTIYF.